A selection of T cell receptor beta chains follows, all from one sample in a study of T cells after yellow fever vaccination. TCRdb passed the 5' RACE reads through MiXCR, listing each CDR3 protein once. The sample consists of about 550,000 distinct CDR3 sequences, under 25% of them appearing once. Here the sequenced sample was PBMCs, taken 15 days after the yellow fever booster vaccination. The receptor source for this set is a man between 25 and 39 years old who received the YFV17D yellow fever vaccine. CDR3s include the opening cysteine and the closing phenylalanine or tryptophan. A D gene is named only where the DNA matches it firmly. The size of a clone is reported for some rows only, either as once, few or many, or as a class for expanded clones.

TRBJ1-5 | TRBV4-3 | few | . | TGCGCCAGCAGCCAAGAGACTGCTCTCCAGCCCCAGCATTTT | CASSQETALQPQHF
TRBJ2-2 | TRBV12-3/TRBV12-4 | . | TRBD1 | TGTGCCAGCAGTCAGGACAGGTTTGCCGGGATCGGGGAGCTGTTTTTT | CASSQDRFAGIGELFF
TRBJ1-2 | TRBV20-1 | . | . | TGCAGTGCTAGCTCGGACAGCAACTATGGCTACACCTTC | CSASSDSNYGYTF
TRBJ2-2 | TRBV12-3/TRBV12-4 | few | TRBD2 | TGTGCCAGCGCGGGGGCCGGGGAGCTGTTTTTT | CASAGAGELFF
TRBJ2-1 | TRBV25-1 | few | TRBD1 | TGTGCCAGCAGTGACCCCGGGACAGGGGTCTACAATGAGCAGTTCTTC | CASSDPGTGVYNEQFF
TRBJ2-1 | TRBV7-2 | few | TRBD2 | TGTGCCAGCAGCCCCGGGACTAGTTCAAATGAGCAGTTCTTC | CASSPGTSSNEQFF
TRBJ2-5 | TRBV5-1 | . | TRBD1 | TGCGCCAGCAGCTTGGGGACAGGACAGACCCAGTACTTC | CASSLGTGQTQYF
TRBJ2-3 | TRBV10-3 | . | . | TGTGCCATCAGTAGGGACCCGGTGGGGAGCACAGATACGCAGTATTTT | CAISRDPVGSTDTQYF
TRBJ2-7 | TRBV6-1 | few | TRBD1 | TGTGCCAGCAGCACAGGGGCGACCTACGAGCAGTACTTC | CASSTGATYEQYF
TRBJ2-1 | TRBV29-1 | . | TRBD2 | TGCAGCGTTATGACTAGCGTGTCCTACAATGAGCAGTTCTTC | CSVMTSVSYNEQFF
TRBJ2-7 | TRBV7-2 | . | . | TGTGCCAGCGCACTTGAGACTGGTAGATACGAGCAGTACTTC | CASALETGRYEQYF
TRBJ2-2 | TRBV7-2 | . | TRBD1 | TGTGCCAGCAGCTACAACCAGGGGGCTTACGGGGAGCTGTTTTTT | CASSYNQGAYGELFF
TRBJ2-4 | TRBV10-3 | once | . | TGTGCCATCAGCGAATTCCAGGAAGCCAAAAACATTCAGTACTTC | CAISEFQEAKNIQYF
TRBJ2-2 | TRBV4-3 | few | . | TGCGCCAGCAGCCAAGATCGGGTGGCGAGGGAGCTGTTTTTT | CASSQDRVARELFF
TRBJ2-1 | TRBV7-6 | . | TRBD2 | TGTGCCAGCAGCTTAAGCGGGAGGGAACCCCCCAATGAGCAGTTCTTC | CASSLSGREPPNEQFF
TRBJ2-5 | TRBV5-1 | few | . | TGCGCCAGCAGCGTTGACAGGTCACGGAGGACCCAGTACTTC | CASSVDRSRRTQYF
TRBJ1-3 | TRBV25-1 | . | . | TGTGCCAGCAGTGAGCCGGACGTAAAAGAGCGGACCATATATTTT | CASSEPDVKERTIYF
TRBJ1-1 | TRBV4-3 | . | . | TGCGCCAGCAGCCAAGGGCTACAGGTGAACACTGAAGCTTTCTTT | CASSQGLQVNTEAFF
TRBJ1-6 | TRBV10-3 | few | TRBD1 | TGTGCCATCAAGGGGGCTGCTTCACCCCTCCACTTT | CAIKGAASPLHF
TRBJ2-7 | TRBV20-1 | few | . | TGCAGTGCTAAACACAAGAGCTCCTACGAGCAGTACTTC | CSAKHKSSYEQYF
TRBJ1-2 | TRBV20-1 | . | . | TGCAGTGCTAGTCTGGGGACCCTCTATGGCTACACCTTC | CSASLGTLYGYTF
TRBJ2-5 | TRBV21-1 | . | . | TGTGCCAGCACCGGACTAGCGGGACGAGAGACCCAGTACTTC | CASTGLAGRETQYF
TRBJ1-2 | TRBV6-5 | . | TRBD1 | TGTGCCAGCAGCGTACAGGGGGGCAGTGGCTACACCTTC | CASSVQGGSGYTF
TRBJ2-7 | TRBV20-1 | . | TRBD2 | TGCAGTGCTAGACCAAGGGCGTCCGGGACTATCTACGAGCAGTACTTC | CSARPRASGTIYEQYF
TRBJ1-2 | TRBV12-3/TRBV12-4 | few | . | TGTGCCAGCAGTTCGGGTGGGGCAGGGGATGGCTACACCTTC | CASSSGGAGDGYTF
TRBJ2-3 | TRBV29-1 | . | . | TGCAGCGAATTGCTGAGCACAGATACGCAGTATTTT | CSELLSTDTQYF
TRBJ2-3 | TRBV6-1 | . | TRBD2 | TGTGCCAGCAGCATTAAGACTAGCGGGAGTGGTACGCAGTATTTT | CASSIKTSGSGTQYF
TRBJ2-7 | TRBV7-3 | once | TRBD2 | TGTGCCAGCAGCCCTAGCGGGATGGAGGAGCAGTACTTC | CASSPSGMEEQYF
TRBJ2-1 | TRBV5-4 | . | TRBD2 | TGTGCCAGCAGTAACGGCGGGGGTTACGGCAATGAGCAGTTCTTC | CASSNGGGYGNEQFF
TRBJ2-1 | TRBV7-9 | . | . | TGTGCCAGCGCTACGTGGGGTTACAATGAGCAGTTCTTC | CASATWGYNEQFF
TRBJ2-1 | TRBV7-6 | few | TRBD1 | TGTGCCAGCAGCGCGATAATATTATTGGAAGGGCAGGGGGATCACAATGAGCAGTTCTTC | CASSAIILLEGQGDHNEQFF
TRBJ2-3 | TRBV6-5 | . | TRBD2 | TGTGCCAGCAGTTACTCCCGGGGGACTAGCGGGAGTAAGCAGTATTTT | CASSYSRGTSGSKQYF
TRBJ2-7 | TRBV5-1 | . | . | TGCGCCAGCAGCTCTGGGGGTGGGGACGAGCAGTACTTC | CASSSGGGDEQYF
TRBJ1-5 | TRBV20-1 | few | . | TGCAGTGCCAGCGAACAGCTCAATCAGCCCCAGCATTTT | CSASEQLNQPQHF
TRBJ2-5 | TRBV4-3 | few | . | TGCGCCAGCAGCCAAGGGACCGGACCAGGGGAGACCCAGTACTTC | CASSQGTGPGETQYF
TRBJ1-1 | TRBV5-1 | . | . | TGCGCCAGCAGCGCAGGTGGGACGGCGGGGGCTTTCTTT | CASSAGGTAGAFF
TRBJ1-5 | TRBV6-5 | few | TRBD1 | TGTGCCAGCAGTTACCCTCGAAGGACAGGGGTCAATCAGCCCCAGCATTTT | CASSYPRRTGVNQPQHF
TRBJ2-7 | TRBV6-2/TRBV6-3 | few | . | TGTGCCAGCAGCTACAGGGCTTCCCTTCGGGAGCAGTACTTC | CASSYRASLREQYF
TRBJ2-7 | TRBV4-2 | few | TRBD2 | TGTGCCAGCAGCCAAGAGGGACTAGCGGGACTGGTCGAGCAGTACTTC | CASSQEGLAGLVEQYF
TRBJ1-1 | TRBV4-3 | few | . | TGCGCCAGCAGCCAAGTTGTACACCCGAACACTGAAGCTTTCTTT | CASSQVVHPNTEAFF
TRBJ2-3 | TRBV5-4 | . | TRBD2 | TGTGCCAGCAGCAAAAGATCCGGGACTAGCGGGACAGATACGCAGTATTTT | CASSKRSGTSGTDTQYF
TRBJ2-4 | TRBV20-1 | . | TRBD2 | TGCAGTGCTAGGGAGCGGGAGCGCAAAAACATTCAGTACTTC | CSARERERKNIQYF
TRBJ2-1 | TRBV16 | . | . | TGTGCCAGCAGCCCCCTCAATAGGAATGAGCAGTTCTTC | CASSPLNRNEQFF
TRBJ2-1 | TRBV20-1 | few | . | TGCAGTGGAAGGGGTGGCAGTTTCGATGAGCAGTTCTTC | CSGRGGSFDEQFF
TRBJ2-7 | TRBV20-1 | . | . | TGCAGTGCTAGAGATGCTAGCTCCCACGAGCAGTACTTC | CSARDASSHEQYF
TRBJ2-5 | TRBV29-1 | . | . | TGCAGCGGTGTAGGGGGGAAAAAAGAGACCCAGTACTTC | CSGVGGKKETQYF
TRBJ2-7 | TRBV5-6 | . | . | TGTGCCAGCACCAATCTCGTTAAGGGGGGGGGTTACGAGCAGTACTTC | CASTNLVKGGGYEQYF